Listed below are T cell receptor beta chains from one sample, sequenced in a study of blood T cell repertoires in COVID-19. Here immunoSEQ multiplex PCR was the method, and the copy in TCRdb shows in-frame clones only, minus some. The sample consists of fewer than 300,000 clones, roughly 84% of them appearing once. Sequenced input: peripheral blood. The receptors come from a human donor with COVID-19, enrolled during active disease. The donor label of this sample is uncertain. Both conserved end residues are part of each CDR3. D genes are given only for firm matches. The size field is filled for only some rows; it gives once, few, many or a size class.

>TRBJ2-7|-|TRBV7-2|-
TGTGCCAGCAGCTTCCGCGGGACGGATACCTACGAGCAGTACTTC
CASSFRGTDTYEQYF
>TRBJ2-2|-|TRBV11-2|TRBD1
TGTGCCAGCAGCCCCCGACAGGGGGCGGGAACCGGGGAGCTGTTTTTT
CASSPRQGAGTGELFF
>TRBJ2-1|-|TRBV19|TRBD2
TGTGCCAGTAGTCCGAGGACTAGCGGGAGGGCCACATACAATGAGCAGTTCTTC
CASSPRTSGRATYNEQFF
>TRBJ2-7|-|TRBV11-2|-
TGTGCCAGCAGCTTAGATCGCGACCCCAGAGCGACCTACGAGCAGTACTTC
CASSLDRDPRATYEQYF
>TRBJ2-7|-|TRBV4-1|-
TGCGCCAGCAGCCAAGATCCTATTTCCGAGCAGTACTTC
CASSQDPISEQYF
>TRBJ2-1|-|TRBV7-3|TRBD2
TGTGCCAGCAGCTCTAGCGGAATCTCCTACAATGAGCAGTTCTTC
CASSSSGISYNEQFF
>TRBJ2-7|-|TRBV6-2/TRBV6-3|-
TGTGCCAGCAGTTACGCCAGGGCGGCAACAAGCGACGAGCAGTACTTC
CASSYARAATSDEQYF
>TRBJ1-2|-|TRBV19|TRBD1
TGTGCCAGTAGCCCATCTGCAGGGGGCCAGGGAAGCTACACCTTC
CASSPSAGGQGSYTF
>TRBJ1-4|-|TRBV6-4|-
TGTGCCAGCAGCCCCGAGTGGAATGAAAAACTGTTTTTT
CASSPEWNEKLFF
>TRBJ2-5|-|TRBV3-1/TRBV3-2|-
TGTGCCAGCAGCTCCGGACTACAAGAGACCCAGTACTTC
CASSSGLQETQYF
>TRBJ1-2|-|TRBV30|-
TGTGCCTGGGCAAGCGGTGCTGGCTACACCTTC
CAWASGAGYTF
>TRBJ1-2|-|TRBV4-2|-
TGTGCCAGCAGCCCCGGGGGGGTCGTCTATGGCTACACCTTC
CASSPGGVVYGYTF
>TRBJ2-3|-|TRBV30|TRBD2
TGTGCCTGGAGTGTATTAGCGGGAGGGCCAGGAAGAGATACGCAGTATTTT
CAWSVLAGGPGRDTQYF
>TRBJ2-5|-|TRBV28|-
TGTGCCACCACCGGTGGGGGCCGAGAGACCCAGTACTTC
CATTGGGRETQYF
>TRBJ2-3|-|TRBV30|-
TGTGCCTGGAGTGCAACTCTCCAGGGAGATACGCAGTATTTT
CAWSATLQGDTQYF
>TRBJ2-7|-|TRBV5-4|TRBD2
TGTGCCAGCAGCTTCGGGACTAGCCTAGTCTACGAGCAGTACTTC
CASSFGTSLVYEQYF
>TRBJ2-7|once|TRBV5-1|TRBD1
TGCGCCAGCAGCTTGGAGCCGGGACAGGGCTTATACGAGCAGTACTTC
CASSLEPGQGLYEQYF
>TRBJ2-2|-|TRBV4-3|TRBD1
TGCGCCAGCAGCCAAGACCCCCCGGGACAGTACACCGGGGAGCTGTTTTTT
CASSQDPPGQYTGELFF
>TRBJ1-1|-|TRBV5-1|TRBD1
TGCGCCAGCAGCGTAACTACAGGGGAGACTGAAGCTTTCTTT
CASSVTTGETEAFF
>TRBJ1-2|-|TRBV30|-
TGTGCCTGGACCCACTCCTCCGGCGGGAATGGCTACACCTTC
CAWTHSSGGNGYTF
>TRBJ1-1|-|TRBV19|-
TGTGCCAGTAGTTACGGGGTGGAAACTGAAGCTTTCTTT
CASSYGVETEAFF
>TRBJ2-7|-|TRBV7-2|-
TGTGCCAGCAGCTTTGGGCCTCAGGACGAGCAGTACTTC
CASSFGPQDEQYF
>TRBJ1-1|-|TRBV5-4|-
TGTGCCACCCCTACGGAGGACGGAAGCACTGAAGCTTTCTTT
CATPTEDGSTEAFF
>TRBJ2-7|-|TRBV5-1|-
TGCGCCAGCAGCTTGGGTCAGGGGGGCCGCGAGCAGTACTTC
CASSLGQGGREQYF
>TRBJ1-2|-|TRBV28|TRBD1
TGTGCCAGCAGTCCGCCGGGACAGGTATCTGGCTACACCTTC
CASSPPGQVSGYTF
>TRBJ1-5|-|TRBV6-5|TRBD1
TGTGCCAGCAGCCTTACAGGGGAAGGCAATCAGCCCCAGCATTTT
CASSLTGEGNQPQHF
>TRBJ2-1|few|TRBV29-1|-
TGCAGCCGCACAGGCAATATGGTCTACAATGAGCAGTTCTTC
CSRTGNMVYNEQFF
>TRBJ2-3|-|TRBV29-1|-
TGCAGCGTTGAGCCCGACGTGGGCTCGGCAGATACGCAGTATTTT
CSVEPDVGSADTQYF
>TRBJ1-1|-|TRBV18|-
TGTGCCAGCTCACCATCCGGCAGGGGAGAAAACACTGAAGCTTTCTTT
CASSPSGRGENTEAFF
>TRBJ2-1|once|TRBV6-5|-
TGTGCCAGTGTGATGGCCGTTTACAATGAGCAGTTCTTC
CASVMAVYNEQFF
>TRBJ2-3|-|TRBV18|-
TGTGCCAGCTCACCGGGCCCTAGCACAGATACGCAGTATTTT
CASSPGPSTDTQYF
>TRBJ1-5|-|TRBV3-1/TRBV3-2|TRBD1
TGTGCCAGCAGCCCCACCTCAGGGGGGTTCAATCAGCCCCAGCATTTT
CASSPTSGGFNQPQHF
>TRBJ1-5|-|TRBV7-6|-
TGTGCCAGCAGCCCCACTCGGGGCGGGGATCAGCCCCAGCATTTT
CASSPTRGGDQPQHF
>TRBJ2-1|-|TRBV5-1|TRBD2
TGCGCCAGCAGCTGGGTCACTAGCGGGAGAGGCAATGAGCAGTTCTTC
CASSWVTSGRGNEQFF
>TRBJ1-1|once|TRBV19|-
TGTGCCAGCCGAAAGGGGTCTCGCGTGGCCTCCGGGTCTGAAGCTTTCTTT
CASRKGSRVASGSEAFF
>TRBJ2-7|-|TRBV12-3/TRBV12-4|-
TGTGCCACGGCCCAGGGTACCCCCTACGAGCAGTACTTC
CATAQGTPYEQYF
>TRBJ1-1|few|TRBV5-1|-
TGCGCCAGCAGCTGGAGGCCCAGAATCCCCATGAACACTGAAGCTTTCTTT
CASSWRPRIPMNTEAFF
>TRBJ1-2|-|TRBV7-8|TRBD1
TGTGCCAGCAGCCAAGGGGACAGGGGGGTCTATGGCTACACCTTC
CASSQGDRGVYGYTF
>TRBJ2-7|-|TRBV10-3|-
TGTGCCATCAGTGAACCTAACAGGGCTTACGAGCAGTACTTC
CAISEPNRAYEQYF
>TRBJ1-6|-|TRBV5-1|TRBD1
TGCGCCAGCAGCAGGGACAGGTCTTTAGGGTCACCCCTCCACTTT
CASSRDRSLGSPLHF
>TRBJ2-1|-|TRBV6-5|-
TGTGCCAGCCTAACCGGCGGGGCCTACAATGAGCAGTTCTTC
CASLTGGAYNEQFF
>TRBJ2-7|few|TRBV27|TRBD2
TGTGCCAGCAGCCCGTCCCGCGGGAGGGCCGGGGAGCAGTACTTC
CASSPSRGRAGEQYF
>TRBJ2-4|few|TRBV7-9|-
TGTGCCAGCAGCCCCGGGGGGCAAACCAAAAACATTCAGTACTTC
CASSPGGQTKNIQYF
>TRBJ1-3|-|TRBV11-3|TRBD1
TGTGCCAGCAGCCAAGGGACAGGAGGAAACACCATATATTTT
CASSQGTGGNTIYF
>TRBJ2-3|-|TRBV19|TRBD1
TGTGCCAGTAGTATGGTCCCGGGACAGGACGTAGATACGCAGTATTTT
CASSMVPGQDVDTQYF
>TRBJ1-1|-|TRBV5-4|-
TGTGCCAGCAGCCCGGGGTCAGGGGCCCTGAACACTGAAGCTTTCTTT
CASSPGSGALNTEAFF
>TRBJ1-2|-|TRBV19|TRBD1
TGTGCCAGTAGACCGACAGGGGCCTATGGCTACACCTTC
CASRPTGAYGYTF
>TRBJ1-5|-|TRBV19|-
TGTGCCAGTAAACAGGGAAGGGATCAGCCCCAGCATTTT
CASKQGRDQPQHF
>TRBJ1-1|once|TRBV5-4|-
TGTGCCAGCAGCGCCCAGGGTTGGGGGAACACTGAAGCTTTCTTT
CASSAQGWGNTEAFF
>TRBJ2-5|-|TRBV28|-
TGTGCCAGCCTTCCCAGGACGGGGAGCCAGTACTTC
CASLPRTGSQYF